These 22 T cell receptor beta chains came from one sample sequenced in a study of blood T cell repertoires in COVID-19. The repertoire was sequenced with immunoSEQ multiplex PCR; TCRdb's copy has only in-frame clones and lacks some. The sample has about 270,000 clones; about nine tenths are singletons. The sequencing sample was made of peripheral blood. These receptors were taken from a middle-aged man with active or convalescent COVID-19.

J is TRBJ1-6 and V is TRBV27; weak D call: TRBD1 (5 bases). The CDR3 has 15 amino acids. From germline, CDR1 is MNHEY and CDR2 SMNVEV (reference sequence). Trimming pared 6 bases from V and 1 base from J, leaving 10 bases between. Here the CDR3 reads CASRPSGSYNSPLHF. Here the CDR3 DNA reads TGTGCCAGCAGACCCTCAGGGTCCTATAATTCACCCCTCCACTTT.

The genes are TRBV19 and TRBJ1-3, with a tentative D call TRBD1 (6 bases). The V end lost 8 bases, the J end lost 2 bases, and 13 bases lay between the germline ends. This CDR3 has 14 amino acids. Per germline, CDR1 LNHDA and CDR2 SQIVND (reference sequence). CDR3 sequence: CASSQGNPGNTIYF. The CDR3 DNA follows: TGTGCCAGTTCACAGGGTAATCCTGGAAACACCATATATTTT. The full variable domain, its missing parts supplied by reference TRBV19 and TRBJ1-3, is DGGITQSPKYLFRKEGQNVTLSCEQNLNHDAMYWYRQDPGQGLRLIYYSQIVNDFQKGDIAEGYSVSREKKESFPLTVTSAQKNPTAFYLCASSQGNPGNTIYFGEGSWLTVV.

V is TRBV11-3 and J is TRBJ1-1, with D possibly matching TRBD1 (6 bases). The CDR3 contains 16 residues. Between the trimmed V and J ends, which lost 6 bases and 5 bases, there was a span of 22 bases. Germline V gene sequence: CDR1 SGHNT, CDR2 YENEEA. CDR3 amino acids: CASRKQGRGMGTEAFF. The CDR3 DNA reads TGTGCCAGCAGGAAACAGGGTAGGGGGATGGGGACTGAAGCTTTCTTT. The variable domain in full, with the rest retrieved from reference TRBV11-3 and TRBJ1-1, is EAGVVQSPRYKIIEKKQPVAFWCNPISGHNTLYWYLQNLGQGPELLIRYENEEAVDDSQLPKDRFSAERLKGVDSTLKIQPAELGDSAVYLCASRKQGRGMGTEAFFGQGTRLTVV.

J is TRBJ1-3 and V is TRBV3-1 (or the pseudogene TRBV3-2); possibly TRBD1 for D (6 bases). The CDR3 runs to 16 residues. The germline gives CDR1 LGHDT, CDR2 YNNKEL (reference sequence). V was pared by 1 base and J by 0 bases, with 10 bases between. CDR3 region: CASSQAQGISGNTIYF. Written as DNA, the CDR3 is TGTGCCAGCAGCCAAGCTCAGGGGATCTCTGGAAACACCATATATTTT.

The chain combines TRBV6-1 with TRBJ1-1, with 10 bases fitting TRBD1. V trimming: 3 bases; J trimming: 13 bases; junction bases outside the gene matches: 5. There are 12 residues in the CDR3. Germline V gene lookup returns CDR1 MNHNS and CDR2 SASEGT. The CDR3 reads CASSDRDRGSFF. Here the CDR3 DNA reads TGTGCCAGCAGTGATCGGGACAGGGGAAGTTTCTTT.

As regards this clone: Other DNA sequences from this sample encode an identical CDR3 as well. The CDR3 DNA is TGTGCCAGTAGCGGGGGGGGAGGCAATCAGCCCCAGCATTTT. Its protein product is CASSGGGGNQPQHF. The chain carries TRBV19 and TRBJ1-5; possibly TRBD1 for D (5 bases). Trimming cost V 6 bases and J 2 bases, with 11 bases left between them. Germline V gives CDR1 LNHDA, CDR2 SQIVND (reference sequence). CDR3 length equals 14 residues.

The CDR3 protein is CASSLEQIPGELFF. CDR3 nucleotides: TGTGCCAGCAGCTTAGAGCAGATCCCCGGGGAGCTGTTTTTT. This chain links TRBV11-2 with TRBJ2-2; D gene uncertain. The ends were cut back, 0 bases at V and 6 bases at J, with 8 bases in the middle. The CDR3 is made up of 14 amino acids. The V gene's germline CDR1 is SGHAT and CDR2 FQNNGV.

CDR3 in DNA: TGTGCCAGCAGCTTACGGGGGGGGGCCGAGGATGAGCAGTTCTTC. Amino acid sequence: CASSLRGGAEDEQFF. The gene calls are TRBV11-3 and TRBJ2-1; 8 positions match TRBD2. Germline V CDR1 and CDR2: SGHNT, YENEEA. The CDR3 loop spans 15 amino acids. V was clipped by 2 bases and J by 8 bases; unmatched bases: 8.

CDR3 nucleotides: TGCGCCAGCCAACCTCGGACTAGCGTTTACAATGAGCAGTTCTTC. The encoded protein is CASQPRTSVYNEQFF. This chain uses TRBV10-1 with TRBJ2-1, with 9 bases fitting TRBD2. The CDR3 has 15 residues. Germline CDR1 reads WNHNN; CDR2 reads SYGVQD (reference sequence). Trimming removed 8 bases from V and 4 bases from J; junction bases left unmatched: 9.

The chain combines TRBV28 with TRBJ2-7; no definite D call. The V end lost 2 bases, the J end lost 2 bases, and 10 bases lay between the germline ends. Germline-derived CDR1 and CDR2 are MDHEN and SYDVKM. The CDR3 covers 14 residues. The chain's CDR3 is CASSLLSPTYEQYF. The CDR3 DNA reads TGTGCCAGCAGTTTACTGAGTCCTACCTACGAGCAGTACTTC.

This chain connects TRBV6-5 to TRBJ2-7; possible D gene TRBD2, 5 bases. The CDR3 is 15 residues long. V was cut by 2 bases and J by 1 base, with 12 bases left in between. Germline V CDR1 and CDR2: MNHEY, SVGAGI. CDR3 bases: TGTGCCAGCAGTTACGAGGCTAGCTGGTCCTACGAGCAGTACTTC. It is translated as CASSYEASWSYEQYF.

Written as DNA, the CDR3 is TGTGCCAGCACTCGGGAAAAACTGTTTTTT. Its translation: CASTREKLFF. The chain has TRBV27 and TRBJ1-4; D call uncertain. The germline V gene encodes CDR1 MNHEY and CDR2 SMNVEV (reference sequence). Trimming took 7 bases from V and 8 from J, leaving 5 bases between them. This CDR3 region has 10 residues.

This clone was counted only a few times. The genes are TRBV28 and TRBJ1-4; the D gene is possibly TRBD1 (5 bases). This CDR3 comprises 14 residues. Germline V gene lookup returns CDR1 MDHEN and CDR2 SYDVKM. The V and J ends lost 7 bases and 7 bases respectively, with 16 bases between them. The CDR3 protein is CASNIDSIGEKLFF. CDR3 in DNA: TGTGCCAGCAACATCGACAGTATTGGTGAAAAACTGTTTTTT.

The chain combines TRBV19 with TRBJ1-5; no reliable D call. V was pared by 1 base and J by 7 bases, with 14 bases between. This CDR3 region has 15 residues. Germline-derived CDR1 and CDR2 are LNHDA and SQIVND (reference sequence). The CDR3 sequence is CASSIGGEVRQPQHF. For the CDR3, the DNA is TGTGCCAGTAGTATAGGGGGAGAGGTCCGGCAGCCCCAGCATTTT.

This chain connects TRBV6-6 to TRBJ2-1, with 10 bases aligning to TRBD1. V gave up 6 bases and J gave up 7 bases; unmatched junction bases: 9. Germline values: CDR1 MNHNY, CDR2 SVGAGI (reference sequence). The CDR3 covers 15 residues. The CDR3 coding sequence is TGTGCCAGCAGCTTACCGGGACAGGGGAAGAATGAGCAGTTCTTC. Protein product: CASSLPGQGKNEQFF.

The table lists this clone with a few counts. Other DNA sequences of this sample code for an identical CDR3. V is TRBV6-5 and J is TRBJ2-7; 9 bases agree with TRBD1. The germline CDR1 and CDR2 sequences are MNHEY and SVGAGI. This CDR3 is 15 amino acids long. V lost 0 bases and J lost 4; bases outside the gene matches: 4. The CDR3 loop is CASSYSGTGTYEQYF. DNA for the CDR3: TGTGCCAGCAGTTACTCCGGGACAGGGACTTACGAGCAGTACTTC.

The CDR3 DNA reads TGTGCCAGCAGCCCCACCGGGACTCCCCAAGAGACCCAGTACTTC. Translating it yields CASSPTGTPQETQYF. V gene TRBV7-3 combines with J gene TRBJ2-5, with D possibly TRBD2 on 6 matching bases. The CDR3 contains 15 residues. With 5 bases removed from V and 1 base from J, the gap between germline ends came to 14 bases. Germline-derived CDR1 and CDR2 are SGHTA and FQGTGA.

The chain employs TRBV28 and TRBJ1-1; a possible D gene is TRBD1 (5 bases). V lost 7 bases and J 5 bases, leaving 17 bases between the germline ends. The CDR3 sequence is 14 residues long. In germline, CDR1 is MDHEN, CDR2 SYDVKM. Here the CDR3 reads CASTLGTLKTEAFF. DNA of the CDR3: TGTGCCAGCACCCTCGGGACTCTAAAGACTGAAGCTTTCTTT.

The genes are TRBV19 and TRBJ1-5; D ambiguous. Germline V gives CDR1 LNHDA, CDR2 SQIVND (reference sequence). CDR3 length equals 16 residues. The ends were cut back, 7 bases at V and 4 bases at J, with 20 bases in the middle. CDR3: CASTSGRGSPNQPQHF. The CDR3 DNA is TGTGCCAGTACCTCGGGGAGAGGGAGCCCGAATCAGCCCCAGCATTTT.

The V call is TRBV6-1, the J call TRBJ1-6; 11 bases fit TRBD1. CDR3 length equals 16 residues. CDR1 and CDR2 from the germline V gene are MNHNS and SASEGT. Unmatched junction bases numbered 5, after V lost 3 bases and J lost 7 bases. CDR3 sequence (DNA): TGTGCCAGCAGTGATAAAGGGGACAGGGGGAATTCACCCCTCCACTTT. Translating gives CASSDKGDRGNSPLHF.

This chain uses TRBV27 with TRBJ1-5; the D is unclear. V was shortened by 3 bases and J by 5 bases, with 8 bases between the two germline ends. Germline loops: CDR1 MNHEY, CDR2 SMNVEV (reference sequence). The CDR3 totals 13 residues. The CDR3 region has the DNA TGTGCCAGCAGTTTCCAGGAAGATCAGCCCCAGCATTTT. Translated: CASSFQEDQPQHF.

Concerning this clone: The junction differs from germline at one of its ends, possibly a read error. The V call is TRBV7-3, the J call TRBJ2-1; 14 bases are a match to TRBD2. The CDR3 runs 19 residues. Germline V CDR1 and CDR2: SGHTA, FQGTGA. Here the CDR3 DNA reads TGTGCCAGCAGCGTAACGGGGGGGACTAGCGGGAGCTCCTACAATGAGCAGTTCTTC. This translates into CASSVTGGTSGSSYNEQFF.